The entry that follows covers one T cell receptor beta chain sequence. This sample was taken from a study of T-cell memory formation after mild COVID-19. A 5'RACE reaction primed in the constant segment made cDNA libraries of TCR alpha and TCR beta, and these carried sample barcodes and UMIs. Each CDR3 protein is one row after TCRdb ran MiXCR on the 5' RACE reads. This sample yields a few hundred thousand distinct CDR3 sequences, of which 15% to 20% are seen a single time; roughly 23% belongs to the top ten. Germline assignment: CDR1 SEHNR and CDR2 FQNEAQ (reference sequence). V lost 3 bases, J lost 4 bases, and 10 bases stayed unmatched. The CDR3 loop spans 16 amino acids.

This TCR was recovered from a man aged 18 to 30 who had mild COVID-19 (a few samples of this study predate the infection). Cell type and time point are not known. The chain employs TRBV7-9 and TRBJ2-3, with 7 bases lining up with TRBD1. Sequencing used PBMCs or a T cell subset sorted from them (not recorded which). CDR3 in DNA: TGTGCCAGCAGCTTTATAGGGGGCGCCGGCCCAGATACGCAGTATTTT. It codes for CASSFIGGAGPDTQYF.